One and the same sample provided the 18 T cell receptor beta chains below, sequenced in a study of spatial heterogeneity in lung cancer (dated by TCRdb to between 2018 and 2021). The library was prepared using 5' RACE. Sequencer: NextSeq 500. TCRdb reprocessed the public reads (quality trimming at Q25 with fastp, clone calling with MiXCR) and kept in-frame beta chains. CDR3 protein duplicates are merged, each entry listing the most common genes and DNA. The sample yields 9,500 to 12,000 distinct CDR3 sequences; less than 15% were counted once. The ten top clones hold less than 20% of the sample. General conclusions and limits of the study: The tumor nonsynonymous mutation count correlated with the number of expanded alpha and beta TCRs within the tumor.

The antigens for these receptors are not known. What the time point label conveys for this sample: sample taken at primary tumor resection. The sample in question was lung tumor tissue, obtained at surgery. These receptors were obtained from a male donor with early-stage non-small cell lung cancer.

This clonotype was picked up many times. J is TRBJ1-5 and V is TRBV15; D is unclear. The CDR3 runs to 14 residues. Germline V gene sequence: CDR1 LNHNV, CDR2 YYDKDF (reference sequence). V lost 4 bases and J lost 4, with 11 bases in between. CDR3 in amino acids: CATSKWPDNQPQHF. DNA of the CDR3: TGTGCCACCAGCAAGTGGCCGGATAATCAGCCCCAGCATTTT.

This clonotype was seen ten or more times. This chain uses TRBV10-2 with TRBJ2-1; D gene ambiguous. From germline, CDR1 is WSHSY and CDR2 SAAADI. The length of the CDR3 is 11 residues. Trimming took off 3 bases at V and 4 bases at J, with 1 base between the two ends. The CDR3 DNA is TGCGCCAGCAGTGATTACAATGAGCAGTTCTTC. As protein: CASSDYNEQFF.

This clonotype was counted many times. The rearrangement uses TRBV11-3 and TRBJ2-1, with TRBD1 identical over 8 bases. V was clipped by 3 bases and J by 9 bases; unmatched bases: 1. Germline lookup yields CDR1 SGHNT and CDR2 YENEEA. The CDR3 is 12 amino acids. The CDR3 region has the DNA TGTGCCAGCAGCTTTGGACAGGGTGAGCAGTTCTTC. Its protein product is CASSFGQGEQFF.

The table lists this clonotype with a count of one. The chain links TRBV6-6 to TRBJ2-5; 11 bases agree with TRBD2. CDR3 length equals 16 residues. From germline, CDR1 is MNHNY and CDR2 SVGAGI (reference sequence). V trimming: 2 bases; J trimming: 5 bases; junction bases outside the gene matches: 7. The CDR3 loop reads CASSYNGRTSGETQYF. The CDR3 region has the DNA TGTGCCAGCAGTTACAACGGGAGGACTAGCGGGGAGACCCAGTACTTC.

This clonotype is labeled as medium-sized (0.01 to 0.1%). The chain is built from TRBV6-2 or TRBV6-3 and TRBJ2-2; possible D gene TRBD2, 6 bases. With 5 bases removed from V and 1 base from J, the gap between germline ends came to 8 bases. The CDR3 covers 14 residues. CDR1 and CDR2 from the germline V gene are MNHEY and SVGEGT. The CDR3 region is CASSISGNTGELFF. The CDR3 DNA reads as TGTGCCAGCAGTATTAGCGGGAACACCGGGGAGCTGTTTTTT.

The chain recombines TRBV20-1 with TRBJ2-5; D remains ambiguous. This CDR3 is built from 14 residues. Germline values: CDR1 DFQATT, CDR2 SNEGSKA (reference sequence). The V end was cut by 7 bases, the J end by 5 bases, with 20 bases between. CDR3 sequence (DNA): TGCAGTGTCCCTCCTCCGTCCGGATTCGAGACCCAGTACTTC. The encoded protein is CSVPPPSGFETQYF.

This clonotype has at least ten counts. The CDR3 loop reads CASSLAGGPTYEQYF. In nucleotides, the CDR3 is TGTGCCAGCAGCTTAGCGGGAGGGCCAACTTACGAGCAGTACTTC. V is TRBV11-2 and J is TRBJ2-7, with 8 positions matching TRBD2. J lost 4 bases, V lost 1 base, and 6 bases had no gene match. Germline-derived CDR1 and CDR2 are SGHAT and FQNNGV. The CDR3 is 15 residues long.

The chain couples TRBV30 to TRBJ1-1; TRBD1 is a possible D gene (5 bases). Trimming left V 2 bases short and J 9 bases short, with 13 bases between. This CDR3 is 12 amino acids long. CDR1 and CDR2 (germline): GTSNPN, SVGIG (reference sequence). CDR3: CAWSPVRGQAFF. In DNA form, the CDR3 reads TGTGCCTGGAGTCCCGTGCGGGGACAAGCTTTCTTT.

This clonotype was detected many times. The rearrangement joins TRBV18 to TRBJ2-1, with D hard to call. CDR3 length: 13 amino acids. Germline values: CDR1 KGHSH, CDR2 LQKENI. V gave up 3 bases and J gave up 5 bases, with 8 bases separating them. The CDR3 DNA reads TGTGCCAGCTCACCGGGCCTAGACAATGAGCAGTTCTTC. Translated, it gives CASSPGLDNEQFF.

This clonotype was seen ten or more times. The V gene is TRBV19, the J gene TRBJ2-1; no firm D call. Looked up from germline, CDR1 is LNHDA and CDR2 is SQIVND (reference sequence). The CDR3 extends over 15 amino acids. Trimming took off 5 bases at V and 4 bases at J, with 15 bases between the two ends. The chain's CDR3 is CASSVQRLGYNEQFF. DNA of the CDR3: TGTGCCAGTAGTGTCCAGCGCCTTGGGTACAATGAGCAGTTCTTC.

The table lists this clonotype with many counts. The chain is built from TRBV28 and TRBJ2-7, with a weak D call TRBD1 (6 bases). V dropped 5 bases and J dropped 7 bases, with 18 bases sitting between them. The CDR3 runs to 14 residues. Germline CDR1 reads MDHEN; CDR2 reads SYDVKM. The CDR3 protein is CASSLQGYLREQYF. In DNA, the CDR3 is TGTGCCAGCAGTCTACAGGGATACCTACGTGAGCAGTACTTC.

By share, this clonotype ranks as medium-sized (0.01 to 0.1%). The chain is built from TRBV3-1 and TRBJ1-4, with D unresolved. Trimming stripped 4 bases from V and 4 bases from J, with 10 bases between. Germline CDR1 and CDR2: LGHDT and YNNKEL (reference sequence). This CDR3 comprises 14 residues. CDR3 sequence reads: CASSPTVVNEKLFF. The CDR3, as DNA: TGTGCCAGCAGCCCAACGGTAGTTAATGAAAAACTGTTTTTT. Full variable domain (outside the CDR3, taken from reference TRBV3-1 and TRBJ1-4): DTAVSQTPKYLVTQMGNDKSIKCEQNLGHDTMYWYKQDSKKFLKIMFSYNNKELIINETVPNRFSPKSPDKAHLNLHINSLELGDSAVYFCASSPTVVNEKLFFGSGTQLSVL.

This clonotype was seen at least ten times. The chain employs TRBV18 and TRBJ2-1; D possibly corresponds to TRBD1 (6 bases). In germline, CDR1 is KGHSH, CDR2 LQKENI. The CDR3 is 14 residues long. V shed 3 bases and J shed 5 bases, with 11 bases lying between them. This chain's CDR3 is CASSPPGTNNEQFF. DNA for the CDR3: TGTGCCAGCTCACCCCCCGGGACAAACAATGAGCAGTTCTTC.

This clonotype came up many times. This chain joins TRBV20-1 and TRBJ1-4; no definite D call. In germline, CDR1 is DFQATT, CDR2 SNEGSKA (reference sequence). With 3 bases removed from V and 0 bases from J, the gap between germline ends came to 17 bases. The CDR3 spans 17 residues. The CDR3 DNA reads as TGCAGTGCTAGCAGGATATTTGTCAGGCCAACTAATGAAAAACTGTTTTTT. Translated, it gives CSASRIFVRPTNEKLFF.

This clonotype was counted ten times or more. The chain joins TRBV6-5 to TRBJ1-5; D unclear. From germline, CDR1 is MNHEY and CDR2 SVGAGI. The V and J ends lost 6 bases and 0 bases respectively, with 18 bases between them. The CDR3 loop spans 17 amino acids. The DNA of the CDR3 is TGTGCCAGCAGCGTTACGGGCAGCCAGTATAGCAATCAGCCCCAGCATTTT. Protein sequence: CASSVTGSQYSNQPQHF.

This clonotype is classed as medium-sized. The chain recombines TRBV6-5 with TRBJ1-5; D is possibly TRBD1 (5 bases). Trimming removed 6 bases from V and 5 bases from J, with 14 bases in between. The CDR3 loop spans 14 amino acids. Looked up from germline, CDR1 is MNHEY and CDR2 is SVGAGI. In DNA form, the CDR3 reads TGTGCCAGCAGCTATCGCAGGGCAGATCAGCCCCAGCATTTT. Encoded protein: CASSYRRADQPQHF.

This clonotype was seen a handful of times. The rearrangement links TRBV29-1 to TRBJ2-5; 9 bases fit TRBD2. Germline-derived CDR1 and CDR2 are SQVTM and ANQGSEA. The CDR3 has 12 amino acids. With V trimmed by 7 bases and J by 4 bases, 4 bases remained unmatched. The CDR3 nucleotides read TGCAGCGGCCTGACTAGCGGAGAGACCCAGTACTTC. Amino acids: CSGLTSGETQYF. The entire variable domain, with the rest obtained from reference TRBV29-1 and TRBJ2-5, is as follows: SAVISQKPSRDICQRGTSLTIQCQVDSQVTMMFWYRQQPGQSLTLIATANQGSEATYESGFVIDKFPISRPNLTFSTLTVSNMSPEDSSIYLCSGLTSGETQYFGPGTRLLVL.

The chain is built from TRBV7-2 and TRBJ2-7; D remains unclear. Germline CDR1 SGHTA, CDR2 FQGNSA. V was shortened by 1 base and J by 6 bases, with 10 bases between the two germline ends. The CDR3 runs to 13 residues. The DNA of the CDR3 is TGTGCCAGCAGCTTAGAGCCCTCCGGCGAGCAGTACTTC. Translating gives CASSLEPSGEQYF.